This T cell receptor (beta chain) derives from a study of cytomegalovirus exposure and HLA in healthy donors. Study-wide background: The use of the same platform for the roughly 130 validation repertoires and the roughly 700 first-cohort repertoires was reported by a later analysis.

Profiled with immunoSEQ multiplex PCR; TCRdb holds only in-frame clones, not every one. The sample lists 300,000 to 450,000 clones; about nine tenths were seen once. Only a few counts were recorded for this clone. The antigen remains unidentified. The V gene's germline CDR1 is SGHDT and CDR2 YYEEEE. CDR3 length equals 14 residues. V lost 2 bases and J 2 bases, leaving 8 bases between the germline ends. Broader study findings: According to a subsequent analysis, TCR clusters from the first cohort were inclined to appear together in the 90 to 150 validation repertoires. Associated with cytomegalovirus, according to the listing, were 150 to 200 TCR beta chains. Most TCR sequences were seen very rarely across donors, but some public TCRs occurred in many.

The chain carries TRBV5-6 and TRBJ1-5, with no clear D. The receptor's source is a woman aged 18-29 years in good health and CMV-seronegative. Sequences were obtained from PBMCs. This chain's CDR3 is CASSLRAGNQPQHF. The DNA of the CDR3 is TGTGCCAGCAGCTTACGAGCGGGCAATCAGCCCCAGCATTTT.